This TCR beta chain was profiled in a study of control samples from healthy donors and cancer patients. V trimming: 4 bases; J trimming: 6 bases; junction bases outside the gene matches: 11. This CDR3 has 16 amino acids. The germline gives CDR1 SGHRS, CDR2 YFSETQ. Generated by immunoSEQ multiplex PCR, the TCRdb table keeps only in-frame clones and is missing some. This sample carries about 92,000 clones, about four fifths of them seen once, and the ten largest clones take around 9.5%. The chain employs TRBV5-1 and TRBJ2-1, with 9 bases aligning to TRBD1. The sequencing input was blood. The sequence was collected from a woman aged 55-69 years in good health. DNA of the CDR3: TGCGCCAGCAGCGCCCGAATGGGACAGGGTTTCAATGAGCAGTTCTTC. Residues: CASSARMGQGFNEQFF.